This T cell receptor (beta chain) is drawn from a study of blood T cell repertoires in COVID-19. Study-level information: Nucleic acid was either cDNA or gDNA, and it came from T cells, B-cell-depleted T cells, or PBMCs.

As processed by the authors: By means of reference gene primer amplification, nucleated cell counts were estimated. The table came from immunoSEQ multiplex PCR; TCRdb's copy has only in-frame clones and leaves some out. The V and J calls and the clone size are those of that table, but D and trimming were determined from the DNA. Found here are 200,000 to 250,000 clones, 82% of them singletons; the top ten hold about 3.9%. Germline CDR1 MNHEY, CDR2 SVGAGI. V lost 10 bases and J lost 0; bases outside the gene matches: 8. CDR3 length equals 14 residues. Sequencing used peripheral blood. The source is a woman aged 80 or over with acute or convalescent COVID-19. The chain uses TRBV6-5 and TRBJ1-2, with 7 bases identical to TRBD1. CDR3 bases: TGTGCCACACACTACAGGGGTGCTAACTATGGCTACACCTTC. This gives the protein CATHYRGANYGYTF.